These 24 T cell receptor beta chains were sequenced from one sample in a study of blood T cell repertoires in COVID-19 (dated by TCRdb to the early 2020s). The library was produced with the immunoSEQ multiplex PCR assay. What TCRdb holds here is the immuneACCESS table cut down to in-frame rearrangements. Part of the clones is not present; checked against another copy, under half of the missing clones reflect an unresolved V gene, and the others are unexplained. The sample table holds under 250,000 clones, of which roughly 80% were seen once. Less than 4% of the sample goes to the ten largest clones. The material sequenced was PBMCs or T cells enriched from blood (not recorded which). These TCRs come from a woman aged 35 to 49 who had been exposed to COVID-19.

The CDR3 loop reads CASTFGRGDYSPLHF. CDR3 sequence (DNA): TGTGCCAGCACCTTTGGACGGGGGGATTATTCACCCCTCCACTTT. The chain uses TRBV3-1 (or the pseudogene TRBV3-2) and TRBJ1-6; a weak D match, TRBD1 (5 bases). V was shortened by 7 bases and J by 8 bases, with 18 bases between the two germline ends. CDR3 size: 15 residues. Looked up from germline, CDR1 is LGHDT and CDR2 is YNNKEL (reference sequence).

V usage is TRBV6-5 and J usage is TRBJ1-2; D not resolved. Deletions cut 0 bases from V and 0 bases from J, with 8 bases between. Germline-derived CDR1 and CDR2 are MNHEY and SVGAGI. This CDR3 has 15 amino acids. The CDR3 coding sequence is TGTGCCAGCAGTTACTCGAGTTTAGCTAACTATGGCTACACCTTC. The encoded protein is CASSYSSLANYGYTF.

The chain recombines TRBV4-2 with TRBJ1-2; D unresolved. The germline gives CDR1 LGHNA, CDR2 YNFKEQ. Trimming cost V 0 bases and J 5 bases, with 16 bases left between them. This CDR3 spans 16 amino acids. The chain's CDR3 is CASSQDREGWRYGYTF. CDR3 coding DNA: TGTGCCAGCAGCCAAGATCGGGAAGGGTGGCGGTATGGCTACACCTTC.

This clone was counted only a few times. CDR3 region: CASSFGTGGQETQYF. The CDR3 region has the DNA TGCGCCAGCAGCTTCGGGACAGGGGGGCAAGAGACCCAGTACTTC. The chain employs TRBV5-1 and TRBJ2-5; TRBD1 matches at 11 bases. Unmatched junction bases numbered 2, after V lost 2 bases and J lost 2 bases. CDR1 SGHRS and CDR2 YFSETQ come from the germline V gene. This CDR3 is built from 15 residues.

The rearrangement uses TRBV12-5 and TRBJ1-1; 7 bases line up with TRBD1. Germline CDR1 LGHNT, CDR2 FRNRAP. The CDR3 covers 15 residues. Germline trimming cut 6 bases from V and 0 bases from J; bases unmatched to any gene: 7. The CDR3 is CASGPDRSMNTEAFF. CDR3 DNA: TGTGCTAGTGGACCGGACAGGAGCATGAACACTGAAGCTTTCTTT.

This chain connects TRBV29-1 to TRBJ2-7; 7 bases are shared with TRBD1. Germline trimming cut 8 bases from V and 9 bases from J; bases unmatched to any gene: 22. There are 15 residues in the CDR3. CDR1 is SQVTM, CDR2 ANQGSEA, per germline. The CDR3 region is CSFTHTGTDPRRQYF. CDR3 coding DNA: TGCAGCTTTACTCACACCGGGACAGACCCGAGAAGGCAGTACTTC.

The chain combines TRBV7-3 with TRBJ2-5, with TRBD2 identical over 13 bases. The germline CDR1 and CDR2 sequences are SGHTA and FQGTGA. The length of the CDR3 is 17 residues. V lost 5 bases to trimming and J lost 4 bases; unmatched junction nucleotides: 10. The CDR3 sequence is CASSEGTSGEFRETQYF. As DNA, the CDR3 is TGTGCCAGCAGCGAAGGGACTAGCGGGGAGTTCCGAGAGACCCAGTACTTC.

CDR3 DNA: TGTGCCAGCTCACCGAAACAGGGCATCGACTATGGCTACACCTTC. Its translation: CASSPKQGIDYGYTF. This sequence joins TRBV18 and TRBJ1-2, with D tentatively TRBD1 (6 bases). This CDR3 has 15 amino acids. Germline CDR1 KGHSH, CDR2 LQKENI. V was trimmed by 3 bases and J by 3 bases, leaving 14 bases between them.

The rearrangement uses TRBV7-2 and TRBJ2-1; possible D gene TRBD2, 7 bases. The length of the CDR3 is 18 residues. Germline CDR1 SGHTA, CDR2 FQGNSA. V dropped 5 bases and J dropped 0 bases, with 20 bases sitting between them. The CDR3 protein is CASSPRRGALGSYNEQFF. Written as DNA, the CDR3 is TGTGCCAGCAGCCCCCGTCGGGGGGCCCTGGGCTCCTACAATGAGCAGTTCTTC.

V is TRBV3-1 (or the pseudogene TRBV3-2) and J is TRBJ2-3, with 11 bases identical to TRBD2. V shed 3 bases and J 5 bases; nucleotides not matched to a gene: 7. The CDR3 contains 16 residues. CDR1 is LGHDT, CDR2 YNNKEL, per germline (reference sequence). Here the CDR3 reads CASSQVSGGAGDTQYF. CDR3 sequence (DNA): TGTGCCAGCAGCCAGGTTAGCGGGGGGGCGGGAGATACGCAGTATTTT.

J is TRBJ1-2 and V is TRBV5-8; possible D gene TRBD1, 6 bases. Per germline, CDR1 SGHTS and CDR2 YDEGEE. The CDR3 sequence is 15 residues long. The germline V and J ends were trimmed by 1 base and 5 bases, with 15 bases remaining between them. CDR3 sequence reads: CASSLFPGAVYGYTF. In DNA form, the CDR3 reads TGTGCCAGCAGCTTGTTCCCAGGGGCAGTGTATGGCTACACCTTC. The entire variable domain, with the rest obtained from reference TRBV5-8 and TRBJ1-2, is as follows: EAGVTQSPTHLIKTRGQQATLRCSPISGHTSVYWYQQALGLGLQFLLWYDEGEERNRGNFPPRFSGRQFPNYSSELNVNALELEDSALYLCASSLFPGAVYGYTFGSGTRLTVV.

There are a few counts of this clone. The chain joins TRBV6-6 to TRBJ1-6; possibly TRBD1 for D (5 bases). Trimming shortened V by 2 bases and J by 5 bases, and 10 bases separated the two germline ends. This CDR3 spans 15 amino acids. In germline, CDR1 is MNHNY, CDR2 SVGAGI (reference sequence). The CDR3 coding sequence is TGTGCCAGCAGTTACATGGGGGAGGATAATTCACCCCTCCACTTT. As protein: CASSYMGEDNSPLHF.

The chain employs TRBV18 and TRBJ1-1, with D possibly matching TRBD1 (6 bases). Trimming stripped 4 bases from V and 2 bases from J, with 17 bases between. Germline assignment: CDR1 KGHSH and CDR2 LQKENI. The CDR3 loop spans 16 amino acids. The CDR3 nucleotides are TGTGCCAGCTCACTTAAAACGCAGGGGATAAACACTGAAGCTTTCTTT. Translated, it gives CASSLKTQGINTEAFF.

This sequence joins TRBV4-1 and TRBJ2-7; 9 bases map to TRBD1. The CDR3 has 15 residues. CDR1 is MGHRA and CDR2 is YSYEKL in the germline V gene. The V segment lost 4 bases and the J segment 5 bases; nucleotides outside the gene matches: 9. This CDR3 is CASSRSRDRDHEQYF. DNA of the CDR3: TGCGCCAGCAGCCGGAGCCGGGACAGGGACCACGAGCAGTACTTC.

The J gene is TRBJ1-2, the V gene TRBV7-8; the match to TRBD1 covers 8 bases. The V gene's germline CDR1 is SGHVS and CDR2 FQNEAQ. The V gene end was trimmed by 0 bases and the J gene end by 7 bases; junction bases not matched to a gene: 10. The CDR3 runs to 16 residues. The CDR3 sequence: CASSLAQGVVNGGYTF. CDR3 in DNA: TGTGCCAGCAGCTTAGCACAGGGGGTGGTTAATGGTGGCTACACCTTC.

This clone came up once. The CDR3 loop reads CASSLLAGGNTGELFF. CDR3 sequence (DNA): TGTGCCAGCAGCTTACTAGCGGGGGGCAACACCGGGGAGCTGTTTTTT. The chain employs TRBV5-6 and TRBJ2-2, with 12 bases that match TRBD2. With V trimmed by 2 bases and J by 2 bases, 1 base remained unmatched. The CDR3 is 16 amino acids. Germline-derived CDR1 and CDR2 are SGHDT and YYEEEE.

This clone was seen once. The chain recombines TRBV9 with TRBJ1-1; TRBD1 is a possible D gene (6 bases). This CDR3 spans 16 amino acids. Trimming pared 0 bases from V and 3 bases from J, leaving 15 bases between. CDR1 and CDR2 (germline): SGDLS, YYNGEE. DNA for the CDR3: TGTGCCAGCAGCGTAGGGGGTACAGGGAGCGACACTGAAGCTTTCTTT. Encoded protein: CASSVGGTGSDTEAFF.

This chain connects TRBV12-2 to TRBJ1-6; the D call of TRBD1 is as the table states it, not checked on the DNA. TRBV12-2 is deemed a pseudogene. The CDR3 length is 19 residues. The CDR3 sequence: CASRLVGLHWDRGNSPLHF. The DNA for the CDR3 is TGTGCAAGTCGCTTAGTCGGACTTCACTGGGACAGGGGGAATTCACCCCTCCACTTT.

This clone has just one count. The chain carries TRBV18 and TRBJ2-5; D may be TRBD1 (5 bases). V gave up 6 bases and J gave up 1 base, with 9 bases separating them. Germline-derived CDR1 and CDR2 are KGHSH and LQKENI. The CDR3 is 13 residues long. CDR3 coding DNA: TGTGCCAGCTCCACAGGAGCCCAAGAGACCCAGTACTTC. Its protein product is CASSTGAQETQYF.

The genes are TRBV6-4 and TRBJ2-2, with D maybe TRBD2 (6 bases). The germline V gene has CDR1 MRHNA and CDR2 SNTAGT. The CDR3 is 14 residues long. Trimming took 6 bases from V and 4 from J, leaving 12 bases between them. CDR3 amino acids: CASSEDYPTGELFF. The CDR3 nucleotides are TGTGCCAGCAGCGAGGACTACCCCACCGGGGAGCTGTTTTTT.

This clone was detected only once. The chain couples TRBV9 to TRBJ2-5; TRBD2 aligns across 8 bases. CDR3 length: 14 amino acids. In germline, CDR1 is SGDLS, CDR2 YYNGEE. The V gene end was trimmed by 7 bases and the J gene end by 2 bases; junction bases not matched to a gene: 7. CDR3 nucleotides: TGTGCCAGCGGACGGGGGGGAGTACAAGAGACCCAGTACTTC. Its translation: CASGRGGVQETQYF.

This chain connects TRBV24-1 to TRBJ2-3; 7 nucleotides agree with TRBD2. V gave up 12 bases and J gave up 0 bases; unmatched junction bases: 2. CDR1 is KGHDR and CDR2 is SFDVKD in the germline V gene. CDR3 size: 12 residues. CDR3 amino acids: CASGGSTDTQYF. CDR3 in DNA: TGTGCCTCCGGGGGGAGCACAGATACGCAGTATTTT.

This clone showed up just a few times. The chain recombines TRBV18 with TRBJ2-7, with D possibly TRBD1 on 6 matching bases. This CDR3 comprises 14 residues. The germline V gene encodes CDR1 KGHSH and CDR2 LQKENI. Trimming removed 3 bases at V and 3 bases at J, with 12 bases between. For the CDR3, the DNA is TGTGCCAGCTCACCGTCGCAGGGGAACTACGAGCAGTACTTC. It codes for CASSPSQGNYEQYF.

The chain recombines TRBV5-1 with TRBJ2-6, with a possible D match to TRBD1 (5 bases). The CDR3 runs to 16 residues. V was trimmed by 6 bases and J by 0 bases, leaving 13 bases between them. Germline assignment: CDR1 SGHRS and CDR2 YFSETQ. The CDR3 bases are TGCGCCAGCAATCAGGGCTATCTCTCTGGGGCCAACGTCCTGACTTTC. Protein sequence: CASNQGYLSGANVLTF.